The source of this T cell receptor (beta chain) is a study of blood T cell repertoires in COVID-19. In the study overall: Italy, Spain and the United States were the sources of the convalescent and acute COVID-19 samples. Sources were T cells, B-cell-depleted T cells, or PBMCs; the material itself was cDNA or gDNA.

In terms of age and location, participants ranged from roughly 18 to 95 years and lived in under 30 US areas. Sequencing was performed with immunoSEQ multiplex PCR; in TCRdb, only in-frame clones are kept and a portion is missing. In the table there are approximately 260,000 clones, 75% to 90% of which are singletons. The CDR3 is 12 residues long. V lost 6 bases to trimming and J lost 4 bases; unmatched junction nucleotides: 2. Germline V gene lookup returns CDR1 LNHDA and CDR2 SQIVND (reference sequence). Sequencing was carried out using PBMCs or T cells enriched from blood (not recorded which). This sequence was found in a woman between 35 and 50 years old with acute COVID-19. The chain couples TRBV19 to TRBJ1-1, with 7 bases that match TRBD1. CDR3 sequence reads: CASRTGSTEAFF. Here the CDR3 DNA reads TGTGCCAGTAGGACAGGGAGCACTGAAGCTTTCTTT. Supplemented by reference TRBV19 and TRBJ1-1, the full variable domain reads DGGITQSPKYLFRKEGQNVTLSCEQNLNHDAMYWYRQDPGQGLRLIYYSQIVNDFQKGDIAEGYSVSREKKESFPLTVTSAQKNPTAFYLCASRTGSTEAFFGQGTRLTVV.